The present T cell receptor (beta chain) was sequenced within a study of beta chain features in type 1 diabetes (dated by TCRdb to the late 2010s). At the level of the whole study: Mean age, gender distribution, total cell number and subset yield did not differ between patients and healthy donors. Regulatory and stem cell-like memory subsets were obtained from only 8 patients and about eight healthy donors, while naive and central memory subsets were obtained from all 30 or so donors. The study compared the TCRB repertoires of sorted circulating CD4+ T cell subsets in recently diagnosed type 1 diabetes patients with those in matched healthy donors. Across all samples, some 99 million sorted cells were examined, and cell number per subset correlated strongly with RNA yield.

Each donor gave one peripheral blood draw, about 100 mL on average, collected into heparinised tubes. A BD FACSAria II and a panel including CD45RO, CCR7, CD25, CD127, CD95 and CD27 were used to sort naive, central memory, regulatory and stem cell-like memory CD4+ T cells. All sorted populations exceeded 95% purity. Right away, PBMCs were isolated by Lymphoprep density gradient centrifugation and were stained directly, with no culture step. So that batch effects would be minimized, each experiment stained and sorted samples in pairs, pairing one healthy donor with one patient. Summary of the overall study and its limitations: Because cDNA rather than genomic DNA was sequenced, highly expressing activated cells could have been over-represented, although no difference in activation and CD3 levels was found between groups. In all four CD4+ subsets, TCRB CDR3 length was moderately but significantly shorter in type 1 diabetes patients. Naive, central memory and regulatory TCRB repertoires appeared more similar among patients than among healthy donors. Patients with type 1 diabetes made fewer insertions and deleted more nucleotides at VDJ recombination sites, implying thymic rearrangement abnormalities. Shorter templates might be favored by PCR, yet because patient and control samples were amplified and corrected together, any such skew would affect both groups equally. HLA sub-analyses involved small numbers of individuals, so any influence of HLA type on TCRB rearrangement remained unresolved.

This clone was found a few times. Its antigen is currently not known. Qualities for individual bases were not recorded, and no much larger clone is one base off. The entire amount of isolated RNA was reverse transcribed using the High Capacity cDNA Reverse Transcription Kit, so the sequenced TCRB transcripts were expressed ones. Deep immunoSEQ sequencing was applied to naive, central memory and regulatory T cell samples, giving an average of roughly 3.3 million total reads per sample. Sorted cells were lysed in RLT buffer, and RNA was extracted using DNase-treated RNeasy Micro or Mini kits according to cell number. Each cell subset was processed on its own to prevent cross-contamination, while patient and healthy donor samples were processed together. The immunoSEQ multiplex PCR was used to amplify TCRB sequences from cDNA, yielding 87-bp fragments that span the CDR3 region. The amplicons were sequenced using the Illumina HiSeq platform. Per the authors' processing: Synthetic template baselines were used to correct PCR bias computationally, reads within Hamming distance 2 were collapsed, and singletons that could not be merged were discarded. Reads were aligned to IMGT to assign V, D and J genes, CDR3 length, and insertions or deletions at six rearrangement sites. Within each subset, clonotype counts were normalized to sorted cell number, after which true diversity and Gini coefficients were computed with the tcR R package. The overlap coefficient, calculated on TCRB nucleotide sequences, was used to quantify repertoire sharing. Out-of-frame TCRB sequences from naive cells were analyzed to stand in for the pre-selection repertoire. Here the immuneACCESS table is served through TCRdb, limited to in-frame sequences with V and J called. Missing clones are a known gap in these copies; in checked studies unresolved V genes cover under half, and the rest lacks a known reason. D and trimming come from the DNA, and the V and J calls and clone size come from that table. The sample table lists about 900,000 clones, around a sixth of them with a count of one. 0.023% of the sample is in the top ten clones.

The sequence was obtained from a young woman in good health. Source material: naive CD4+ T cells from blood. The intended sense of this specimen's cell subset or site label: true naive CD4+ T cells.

The nucleotide sequence is TGTGCCAGCAGCATCCGGGACAGTCCTAATGAGCAGTTCTTC. It codes for CASSIRDSPNEQFF. The sequence joins TRBV2 to TRBJ2-1; the central 7 bases match TRBD1. From a lookup of the germline V gene, CDR1 and CDR2 are SNHLY and FYNNEI. Germline trimming amounts to 6 bases on V and 7 bases on J, with 9 as the count of junction bases outside the gene matches. The CDR3, cysteine through phenylalanine, is 14 amino acids long. The kept DNA is CDR3 alone, 42 bases in frame from the first base. Outside the CDR3, residues come from the reference TRBV2 and TRBJ2-1 proteins, so the full variable domain is: EPEVTQTPSHQVTQMGQEVILRCVPISNHLYFYWYRQILGQKVEFLVSFYNNEISEKSEIFDDQFSVERPDGSNFTLKIRSTKLEDSAMYFCASSIRDSPNEQFFGPGTRLTVL.